Listed here are 23 T cell receptor beta chains from one sample, sequenced in a study of cytomegalovirus exposure and HLA in healthy donors. 60 Vbeta and 13 Jbeta primers were used in PCR. TCRdb's table, derived via immunoSEQ multiplex PCR, lists solely in-frame clones and lacks some. The sample holds about 67,000 clones, 75% to 90% seen once. The sample consisted of PBMCs. These receptors were obtained from a woman aged 30 to 39 in good health and CMV-seropositive.

This clone has only one observation. The chain combines TRBV5-1 with TRBJ1-2; 7 bases are a match to TRBD1. The CDR3 totals 15 residues. Trimming at V came to 4 bases and at J to 7 bases, leaving 13 bases not matched to a gene. Germline CDR1 is SGHRS and CDR2 is YFSETQ. The CDR3 loop is CASSRDRALEVGYTF. CDR3 bases: TGCGCCAGCAGCCGTGACAGGGCTCTAGAGGTTGGCTACACCTTC. The full variable domain, rest sourced from reference TRBV5-1 and TRBJ1-2, is KAGVTQTPRYLIKTRGQQVTLSCSPISGHRSVSWYQQTPGQGLQFLFEYFSETQRNKGNFPGRFSGRQFSNSRSEMNVSTLELGDSALYLCASSRDRALEVGYTFGSGTRLTVV.

The chain uses TRBV10-2 and TRBJ2-3; unclear D gene. In germline, CDR1 is WSHSY, CDR2 SAAADI. The V gene lost 5 bases and the J gene lost 2 bases, with 8 bases spanning the gap. The CDR3 consists of 13 residues. The CDR3 region is CASSRTHTDTQYF. DNA for the CDR3: TGCGCCAGCAGTCGTACTCACACAGATACGCAGTATTTT.

This rearrangement joins TRBV5-4 to TRBJ2-1, with D unclear. Germline CDR1 and CDR2: SGHNT and YYREEE (reference sequence). V dropped 1 base and J dropped 7 bases, with 9 bases sitting between them. The CDR3 runs 13 residues. Here the CDR3 DNA reads TGTGCCAGCAGCTTGACCTTGGCTAATGAGCAGTTCTTC. As protein: CASSLTLANEQFF.

The gene calls are TRBV5-5 and TRBJ2-7; 8 bases match TRBD1. Germline CDR1 SGHKS, CDR2 YYEKEE (reference sequence). CDR3 size: 16 residues. Germline trimming cut 1 base from V and 2 bases from J; bases unmatched to any gene: 8. CDR3 amino acids: CASSLRTGNPTYEQYF. CDR3 DNA: TGTGCCAGCAGCTTGAGGACAGGGAATCCGACCTACGAGCAGTACTTC.

The rearrangement uses TRBV5-5 and TRBJ1-2; D perhaps matches TRBD1 (5 bases). This CDR3 contains 16 residues. Per germline, CDR1 SGHKS and CDR2 YYEKEE (reference sequence). V dropped 0 bases and J dropped 5 bases, with 17 bases sitting between them. In nucleotides, the CDR3 is TGTGCCAGCAGCTTGGCGAGTGGGCCAGGGTTTTATGGCTACACCTTC. It translates to CASSLASGPGFYGYTF.

This chain connects TRBV4-1 to TRBJ1-2; TRBD1 matches at 12 bases. Trimming removed 2 bases from V and 8 bases from J; junction bases left unmatched: 18. CDR3 length: 19 amino acids. Looked up from germline, CDR1 is MGHRA and CDR2 is YSYEKL. The CDR3 here is CASSQYFSGTGGGYVGYTF. CDR3 in DNA: TGCGCCAGCAGCCAATACTTTTCCGGGACAGGGGGCGGTTATGTAGGCTACACCTTC.

The J gene is TRBJ2-4, the V gene TRBV6-1; maybe TRBD1 (6 bases). The CDR3 runs 15 residues. V was shortened by 5 bases and J by 7 bases, with 18 bases between the two germline ends. The germline gives CDR1 MNHNS, CDR2 SASEGT. The CDR3 region has the DNA TGTGCCAGCAGTACCTCGGGGACAATTCTTAACATTCAGTACTTC. Translation: CASSTSGTILNIQYF.

The chain links TRBV4-2 to TRBJ2-5; 12 bases match TRBD2. Germline-derived CDR1 and CDR2 are LGHNA and YNFKEQ. This CDR3 has 16 amino acids. J gave up 1 base and V 2 bases, and 2 bases lay outside the gene matches. CDR3 in DNA: TGTGCCAGCAGCCAAAGGACTAGCGGGATCCAAGAGACCCAGTACTTC. It yields the protein CASSQRTSGIQETQYF.

The V call is TRBV7-6, the J call TRBJ2-7; 7 bases are a match to TRBD2. The CDR3 runs to 16 residues. Germline CDR1 reads SGHVS; CDR2 reads FNYEAQ. V trimming: 0 bases; J trimming: 4 bases; junction bases outside the gene matches: 9. The CDR3 DNA reads as TGTGCCAGCAGCTTAGCGGCAGGCGGGAGTACTTACGAGCAGTACTTC. It encodes CASSLAAGGSTYEQYF.

The chain has TRBV2 and TRBJ1-2; D unresolved. The CDR3 extends over 13 amino acids. Looked up from germline, CDR1 is SNHLY and CDR2 is FYNNEI. Trimming took off 6 bases at V and 4 bases at J, with 12 bases between the two ends. The DNA for the CDR3 is TGTGCCAGCAGGGACGGACTACTCTATGGCTACACCTTC. Protein sequence: CASRDGLLYGYTF.

Regarding this clone: A junction boundary mismatches the germline segment, possibly from a read error. The rearrangement joins TRBV15 to TRBJ1-2, with no clear D. The CDR3 loop spans 14 amino acids. The V gene's germline CDR1 is LNHNV and CDR2 YYDKDF (reference sequence). CDR3 sequence: CATRRDVGSYGYTF. In DNA, the CDR3 is TGTGCCACCAGAAGAGATGTCGGGAGCTATGGCTACACCTTC.

The chain is built from TRBV19 and TRBJ2-5; D unresolved. V was pared by 3 bases and J by 0 bases, with 8 bases between. The CDR3 has 14 residues. In germline, CDR1 is LNHDA, CDR2 SQIVND (reference sequence). The CDR3 sequence is CASSISRNQETQYF. DNA of the CDR3: TGTGCCAGTAGTATCTCGCGGAACCAAGAGACCCAGTACTTC.

The V gene is TRBV5-1, the J gene TRBJ1-1; 7 bases agree with TRBD1. CDR3 size: 16 residues. Germline CDR1 SGHRS, CDR2 YFSETQ. Unmatched junction bases numbered 11, after V lost 3 bases and J lost 3 bases. CDR3 in DNA: TGCGCCAGCAGCTCCGGATTGACAGGGTTTGACACTGAAGCTTTCTTT. This gives the protein CASSSGLTGFDTEAFF.

This chain links TRBV6-1 with TRBJ2-1; 9 bases align to TRBD2. Germline V gene sequence: CDR1 MNHNS, CDR2 SASEGT. The junction had 6 bases not matched to a gene; V was cut back by 2 bases and J by 7 bases. The CDR3 has 15 amino acids. The CDR3 nucleotides read TGTGCCAGCAGTGAACCTGGCGGGAGGGTAAATGAGCAGTTCTTC. It is translated as CASSEPGGRVNEQFF.

This clone was seen only a few times. This chain connects TRBV5-1 to TRBJ2-5; D might be TRBD2 (6 bases). From germline, CDR1 is SGHRS and CDR2 YFSETQ. CDR3 size: 15 residues. Trimming removed 0 bases at V and 1 base at J, with 10 bases between. CDR3 coding DNA: TGCGCCAGCAGCTTGGGTCTGGGGGGCCAAGAGACCCAGTACTTC. This sequence encodes CASSLGLGGQETQYF. Supplemented by reference TRBV5-1 and TRBJ2-5, the full variable domain reads KAGVTQTPRYLIKTRGQQVTLSCSPISGHRSVSWYQQTPGQGLQFLFEYFSETQRNKGNFPGRFSGRQFSNSRSEMNVSTLELGDSALYLCASSLGLGGQETQYFGPGTRLLVL.

The CDR3 spells CASSATSGRTDTQYF. Written as DNA, the CDR3 is TGTGCCAGCAGCGCCACTAGCGGGAGGACAGATACGCAGTATTTT. The rearrangement links TRBV9 to TRBJ2-3; 12 bases are a match to TRBD2. CDR3 size: 15 residues. Germline V gives CDR1 SGDLS, CDR2 YYNGEE. V shed 3 bases, J shed 3 bases, and the junction held 2 bases outside the gene matches. Filled out from reference TRBV9 and TRBJ2-3, the complete variable domain reads DSGVTQTPKHLITATGQRVTLRCSPRSGDLSVYWYQQSLDQGLQFLIQYYNGEERAKGNILERFSAQQFPDLHSELNLSSLELGDSALYFCASSATSGRTDTQYFGPGTRLTVL.

The rearrangement links TRBV27 to TRBJ1-2, with TRBD1 matching 11 bases. CDR3 length: 15 amino acids. The V and J ends lost 7 bases and 6 bases, in that order; junction bases with no gene match: 10. Germline values: CDR1 MNHEY, CDR2 SMNVEV (reference sequence). The CDR3 DNA sequence: TGTGCCAGCACCTCACGGGACAGGGGGTATGATGGCTACACCTTC. Translation: CASTSRDRGYDGYTF.

This chain connects TRBV5-1 to TRBJ2-1, with D perhaps matching TRBD2 (5 bases). The V and J ends lost 4 bases and 9 bases respectively, with 20 bases between them. CDR1 and CDR2 (germline): SGHRS, YFSETQ. The CDR3 totals 15 residues. CDR3 sequence (DNA): TGCGCCAGCAGCGTACAAAACTATAGGGAGAGTGAGCAGTTCTTC. Its protein product is CASSVQNYRESEQFF.

The chain recombines TRBV10-1 with TRBJ1-1; TRBD1 might be the D (5 bases). Deletions cut 3 bases from V and 7 bases from J, with 18 bases between. Germline V gene sequence: CDR1 WNHNN, CDR2 SYGVQD (reference sequence). The CDR3 covers 15 residues. The CDR3 coding sequence is TGCGCCAGCAGTGATGGCGGGGCCCCCTGGAGTGAAGCTTTCTTT. Its protein product is CASSDGGAPWSEAFF.

The J gene is TRBJ1-4, the V gene TRBV7-8; D is unclear. V was trimmed by 2 bases and J by 0 bases, leaving 7 bases between them. The CDR3 contains 15 residues. In germline, CDR1 is SGHVS, CDR2 FQNEAQ. Here the CDR3 DNA reads TGTGCCAGCAGCTTAAACGGGGCAACTAATGAAAAACTGTTTTTT. Translation: CASSLNGATNEKLFF.

The rearrangement links TRBV15 to TRBJ1-2; D unclear. Germline V gene data show CDR1 as LNHNV and CDR2 as YYDKDF (reference sequence). The CDR3 extends over 17 amino acids. The V end lost 0 bases, the J end lost 3 bases, and 17 bases lay between the germline ends. The CDR3 region is CATSRDLTPGWDYGYTF. CDR3 DNA: TGTGCCACCAGCAGAGATCTCACCCCGGGTTGGGACTATGGCTACACCTTC.

V usage is TRBV29-1 and J usage is TRBJ2-1; 10 bases map to TRBD1. CDR1 and CDR2 (germline): SQVTM, ANQGSEA. This CDR3 has 14 residues. Losses at the gene ends were 7 bases for V and 3 bases for J; bases not matched to a gene: 6. CDR3 in amino acids: CSGGDRGFYNEQFF. CDR3 DNA: TGCAGCGGAGGGGACAGGGGATTCTACAATGAGCAGTTCTTC.

This sequence joins TRBV5-6 and TRBJ1-5, with TRBD1 identical over 7 bases. There are 15 residues in the CDR3. J gave up 0 bases and V 4 bases, and 4 bases lay outside the gene matches. From germline, CDR1 is SGHDT and CDR2 YYEEEE. The CDR3 nucleotides are TGTGCCAGCAGCCTGACAGGGTATAGCAATCAGCCCCAGCATTTT. Amino acids: CASSLTGYSNQPQHF.